This T cell receptor beta chain was sequenced during a study of T-cell memory formation after mild COVID-19. The V end was cut by 11 bases, the J end by 5 bases, with 24 bases between. CDR1 MNHNY and CDR2 SVGAGI come from the germline V gene (reference sequence). The CDR3 extends over 15 amino acids. TCRdb used MiXCR to reprocess the 5' RACE reads, holding one entry per CDR3 protein. Of roughly 300,000 distinct CDR3 sequences in the sample, over 7% were seen once. The chain combines TRBV6-6 with TRBJ1-2; tentative D call: TRBD1 (6 bases). This clonotype was obtained from a man in his late teens or twenties who had mild COVID-19 (a few samples of this study predate the infection). Cell type and time point are not known. Sequencing was performed on PBMCs or a T cell subset sorted from them (not recorded which). CDR3 DNA sequence: TGTGCCTCGGGAGGGGGGGCTCGGGCTAGGTATGGCTACACCTTC. Amino acid sequence: CASGGGARARYGYTF.